Reported below is one T cell receptor (beta chain). This record comes from a study of OX40 agonist ivuxolimab in advanced cancers. Measured with immunoSEQ multiplex PCR; TCRdb has only the in-frame clones, and not every one. The data show under 85,000 clones, 85% to 90% seen once. The CDR3 extends over 13 amino acids. V dropped 9 bases and J dropped 7; count of bases not matched to a gene: 9. The V gene's germline CDR1 is MNHNS and CDR2 SASEGT. The rearrangement joins TRBV6-1 to TRBJ1-3; 7 bases map to TRBD1. This clonotype was sampled from an adult with an advanced solid tumor such as melanoma, head and neck, liver or kidney cancer. The specimen was CD4+ or CD8+ T cells sorted from blood, collected in a trial of the OX40 agonist ivuxolimab. The DNA for the CDR3 is TGTGCCAGTGAAGAGGGGGCACCGAACACCATATATTTT. Its translation: CASEEGAPNTIYF.